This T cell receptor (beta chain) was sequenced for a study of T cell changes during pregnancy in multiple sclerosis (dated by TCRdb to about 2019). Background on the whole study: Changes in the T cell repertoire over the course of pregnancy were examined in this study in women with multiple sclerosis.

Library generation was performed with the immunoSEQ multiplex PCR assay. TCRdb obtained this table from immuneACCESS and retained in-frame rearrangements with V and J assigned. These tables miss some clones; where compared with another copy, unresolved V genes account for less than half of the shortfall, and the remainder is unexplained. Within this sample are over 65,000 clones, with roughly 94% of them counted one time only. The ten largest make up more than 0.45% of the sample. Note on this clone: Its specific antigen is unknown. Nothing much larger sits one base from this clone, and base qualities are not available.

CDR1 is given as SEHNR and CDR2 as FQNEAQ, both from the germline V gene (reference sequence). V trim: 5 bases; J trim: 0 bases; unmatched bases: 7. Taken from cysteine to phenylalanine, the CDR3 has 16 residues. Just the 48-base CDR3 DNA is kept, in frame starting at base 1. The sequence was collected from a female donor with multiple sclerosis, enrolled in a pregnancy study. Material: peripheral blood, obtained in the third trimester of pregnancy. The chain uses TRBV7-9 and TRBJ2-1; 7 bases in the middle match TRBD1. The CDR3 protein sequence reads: CASSKKGQSSYNEQFF. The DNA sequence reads TGTGCCAGCAGCAAAAAGGGACAGAGCTCCTACAATGAGCAGTTCTTC.